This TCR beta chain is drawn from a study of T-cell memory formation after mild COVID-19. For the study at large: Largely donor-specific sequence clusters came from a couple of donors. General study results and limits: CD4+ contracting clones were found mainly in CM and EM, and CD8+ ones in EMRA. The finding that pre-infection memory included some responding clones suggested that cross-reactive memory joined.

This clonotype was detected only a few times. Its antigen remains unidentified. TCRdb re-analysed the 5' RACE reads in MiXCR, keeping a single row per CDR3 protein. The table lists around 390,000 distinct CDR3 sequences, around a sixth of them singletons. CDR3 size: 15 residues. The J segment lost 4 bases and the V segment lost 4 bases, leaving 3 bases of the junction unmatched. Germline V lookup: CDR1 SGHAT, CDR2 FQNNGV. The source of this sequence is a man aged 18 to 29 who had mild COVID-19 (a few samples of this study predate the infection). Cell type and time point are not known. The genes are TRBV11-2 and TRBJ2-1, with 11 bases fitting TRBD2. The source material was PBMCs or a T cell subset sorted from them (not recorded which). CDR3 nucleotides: TGTGCCAGCAGCTATACTAGCGGGGGTTACAATGAGCAGTTCTTC. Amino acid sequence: CASSYTSGGYNEQFF.